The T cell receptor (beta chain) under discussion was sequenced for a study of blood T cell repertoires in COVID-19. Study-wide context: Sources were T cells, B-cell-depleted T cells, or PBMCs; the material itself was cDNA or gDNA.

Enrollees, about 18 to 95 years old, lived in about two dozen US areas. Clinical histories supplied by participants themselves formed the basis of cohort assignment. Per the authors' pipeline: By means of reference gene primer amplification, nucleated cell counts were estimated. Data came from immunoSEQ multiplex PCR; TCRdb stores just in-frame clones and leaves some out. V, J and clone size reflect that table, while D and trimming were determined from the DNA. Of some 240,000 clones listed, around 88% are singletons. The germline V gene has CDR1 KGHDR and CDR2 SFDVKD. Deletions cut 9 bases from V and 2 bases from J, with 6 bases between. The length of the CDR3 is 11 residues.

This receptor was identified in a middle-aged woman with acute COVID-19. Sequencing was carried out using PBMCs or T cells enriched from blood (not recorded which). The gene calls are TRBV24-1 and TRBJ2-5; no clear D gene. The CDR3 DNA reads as TGTGCCACCGAGGCACAAGAGACCCAGTACTTC. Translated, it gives CATEAQETQYF.